The 6 T cell receptor beta chains in this list originate from one sample, sequenced in a study of response to subunit inactivated influenza vaccine. TCRdb processed the RT-PCR reads anew with MiXCR; each CDR3 protein has one entry. In the table there are roughly 160,000 distinct CDR3 sequences, roughly 11% of which are singletons. Sequenced here: non-naive T cells sorted from PBMCs, sampled 35 to 45 days after vaccination. The receptors here all came from a man aged 50 or older who received an inactivated influenza vaccine.

This clonotype was picked up many times. V gene TRBV10-3 combines with J gene TRBJ2-2; unclear D gene. Trimming took off 10 bases at V and 3 bases at J, with 12 bases between the two ends. This CDR3 region has 13 residues. Germline loops: CDR1 ENHRY, CDR2 SYGVKD. The CDR3 coding sequence is TGTGCCACACAGACCGAATACACCGGGGAGCTGTTTTTT. It specifies CATQTEYTGELFF.

This clonotype was recorded many times. The V gene is TRBV4-3, the J gene TRBJ2-1; 10 positions agree with TRBD1. Per the germline V gene, CDR1 is LGHNA and CDR2 is YSLEER. The CDR3 spans 16 residues. V shed 1 base and J 8 bases; nucleotides not matched to a gene: 8. CDR3 residues: CASSQGGQGFLHEQFF. The CDR3 coding sequence is TGCGCCAGCAGCCAAGGGGGACAGGGGTTTCTCCATGAGCAGTTCTTC.

This clonotype appeared many times. The V and J genes are TRBV7-2 and TRBJ2-3; 12 nucleotides match TRBD2. CDR3 length: 15 amino acids. Unmatched junction bases numbered 4, after V lost 6 bases and J lost 3 bases. Germline lookup yields CDR1 SGHTA and CDR2 FQGNSA. The CDR3, as DNA: TGTGCCAGCAGACAAGGACTAGCGGGGACAGATACGCAGTATTTT. It codes for CASRQGLAGTDTQYF.

This clonotype has just a few counts. The V call is TRBV10-3, the J call TRBJ2-7; D perhaps matches TRBD2 (6 bases). The CDR3 loop spans 14 amino acids. Germline CDR1 ENHRY, CDR2 SYGVKD. V was cut by 9 bases and J by 12 bases, with 27 bases left in between. The CDR3: CAIQRGVDSLVVYF. CDR3 DNA sequence: TGTGCCATTCAGCGCGGGGTAGACAGTCTAGTGGTGTACTTC.

The V gene is TRBV6-2 or TRBV6-3, the J gene TRBJ2-1; 14 bases match TRBD2. This CDR3 contains 20 residues. V dropped 3 bases and J dropped 0; count of bases not matched to a gene: 10. Germline CDR1 is MNHEY and CDR2 is SVGEGT. The CDR3 loop reads CASSYPGLAGVPSSYNEQFF. For the CDR3, the DNA is TGTGCCAGCAGTTATCCGGGACTAGCGGGAGTCCCTAGCTCCTACAATGAGCAGTTCTTC.

This clonotype showed up just a few times. The chain links TRBV7-2 to TRBJ2-1; 7 bases match TRBD1. Trimming took 5 bases from V and 4 from J; bases not matched to a gene: 8. This CDR3 has 15 amino acids. Germline CDR1 SGHTA, CDR2 FQGNSA. The CDR3 is CASSLRDSRYNEQFF. DNA of the CDR3: TGTGCCAGCAGCCTCCGGGACAGCCGGTACAATGAGCAGTTCTTC.